Below, one T cell receptor (beta chain) is given with its context. This sample was included in a study of OX40 agonist ivuxolimab in advanced cancers. Germline lookup yields CDR1 SGHTA and CDR2 FQGTGA. This CDR3 is 16 amino acids long. Trimming removed 2 bases from V and 1 base from J; junction bases left unmatched: 6. Patients with autoimmune history or systemic immunosuppression were excluded. Profiled with immunoSEQ multiplex PCR; TCRdb holds only in-frame clones, not every one. The sample lists tens of thousands of clones, approximately 92% occurring once. The rearrangement links TRBV7-3 to TRBJ2-3; TRBD2 agrees at 7 bases. The input for sequencing was CD4+ or CD8+ T cells sorted from blood, taken in a trial of the OX40 agonist ivuxolimab. The origin of this receptor is an adult with an advanced solid tumor such as melanoma, head and neck, liver or kidney cancer. CDR3: CASSLGLAAGTDTQYF. The CDR3 DNA sequence: TGTGCCAGCAGCTTAGGCCTAGCGGCCGGCACAGATACGCAGTATTTT.